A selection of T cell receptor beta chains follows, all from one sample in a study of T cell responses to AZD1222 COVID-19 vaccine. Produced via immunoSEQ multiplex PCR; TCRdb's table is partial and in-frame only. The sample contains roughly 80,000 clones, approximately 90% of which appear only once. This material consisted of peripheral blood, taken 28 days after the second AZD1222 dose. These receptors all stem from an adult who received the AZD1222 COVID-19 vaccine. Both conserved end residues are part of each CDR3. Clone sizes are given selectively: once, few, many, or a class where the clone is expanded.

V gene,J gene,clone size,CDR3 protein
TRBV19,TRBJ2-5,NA,CASGTDLGYQETQYF
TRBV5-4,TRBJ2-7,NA,CASSPGLAPYEQYF
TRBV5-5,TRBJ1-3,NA,CASRLGQGGNTIYF
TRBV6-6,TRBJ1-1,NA,CASTPGRGVGVAEAFF
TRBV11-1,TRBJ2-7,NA,CASSQLGDHQYF
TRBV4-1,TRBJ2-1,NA,CASSQTRSSYNEQFF
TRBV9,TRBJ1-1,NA,CASSTGGVGVTEAFF
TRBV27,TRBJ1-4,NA,CASSLSPGLNEKLFF
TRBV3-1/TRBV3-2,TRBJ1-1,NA,CASSQEGGSMNTEAFF
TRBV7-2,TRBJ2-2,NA,CASSIGLAGVYTGELFF
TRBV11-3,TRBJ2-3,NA,CASSLDGRSTDTQYF
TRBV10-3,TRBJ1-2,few,CAISDPTGIYGYTF
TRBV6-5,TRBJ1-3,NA,CASSPTGSGNTIYF
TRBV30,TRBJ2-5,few,CAWSDGSGKQETQYF
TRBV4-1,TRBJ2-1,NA,CASSQPVQGSYEQFF
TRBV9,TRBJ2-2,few,CASSVETGATGELFF
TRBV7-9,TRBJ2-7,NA,CASSLFSPDEQYF
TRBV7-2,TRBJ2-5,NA,CASSPSGGGASGETQYF
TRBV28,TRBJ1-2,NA,CASTLGGGYGYTF
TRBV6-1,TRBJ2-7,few,CASSEAQGSVEQYF
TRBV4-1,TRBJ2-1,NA,CASSHVGLAGGPSPYNEQFF
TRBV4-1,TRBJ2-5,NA,CASSQDPQETQYF
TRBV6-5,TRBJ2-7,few,CASRPLAGRTEQYF
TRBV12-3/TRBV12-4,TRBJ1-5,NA,CASSLGYNQPQHF
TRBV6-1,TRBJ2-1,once,CASSSTSVGQFF
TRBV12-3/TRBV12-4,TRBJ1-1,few,CASRGQMNTEAFF
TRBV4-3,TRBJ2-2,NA,CASSQDDFWSTGELFF
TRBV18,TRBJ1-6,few,CASSSDRNSPLHF
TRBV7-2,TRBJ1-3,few,CASSSGRSSGNTIYF
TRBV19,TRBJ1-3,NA,CASSIAGSGNTIYF
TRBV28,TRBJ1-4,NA,CASREYRERDEKLFF
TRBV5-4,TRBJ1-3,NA,CASSLASSLSSGNTIYF
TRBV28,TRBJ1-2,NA,CASSFQGYGYTF
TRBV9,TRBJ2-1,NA,CASSGEDEQFF
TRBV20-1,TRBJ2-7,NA,CSASLERAGLGEQYF
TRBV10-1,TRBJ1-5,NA,CASRNRGHQPQHF
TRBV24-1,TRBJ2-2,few,CATSDQGATGELFF
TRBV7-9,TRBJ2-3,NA,CASTPRTPTAGTQYF
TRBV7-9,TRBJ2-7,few,CASTQRGSGTGEFEQYF
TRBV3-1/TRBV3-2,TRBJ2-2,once,CASRRTGEATTGELFF
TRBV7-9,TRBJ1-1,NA,CASETVTEAFF
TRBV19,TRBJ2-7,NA,CASSIAGTGFYEQYF
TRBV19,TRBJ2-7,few,CASSTDRTYEQYF
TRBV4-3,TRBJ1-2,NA,CASSHSIAGYGYTF
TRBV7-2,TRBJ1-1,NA,CASSLVVGYTEAFF
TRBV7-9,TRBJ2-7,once,CASSLGQVTSYEQYF
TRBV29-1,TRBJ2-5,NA,CSGLAGSETQYF
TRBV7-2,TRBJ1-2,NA,CASSLSREDGYTF
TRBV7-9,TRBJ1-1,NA,CASSSMGGGTEAFF
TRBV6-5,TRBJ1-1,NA,CASSYRDSEAFF
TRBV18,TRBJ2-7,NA,CASSPRQDYEQYF
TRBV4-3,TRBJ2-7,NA,CASSQDRGEQYF
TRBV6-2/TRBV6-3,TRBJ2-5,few,CASSSGGETQYF